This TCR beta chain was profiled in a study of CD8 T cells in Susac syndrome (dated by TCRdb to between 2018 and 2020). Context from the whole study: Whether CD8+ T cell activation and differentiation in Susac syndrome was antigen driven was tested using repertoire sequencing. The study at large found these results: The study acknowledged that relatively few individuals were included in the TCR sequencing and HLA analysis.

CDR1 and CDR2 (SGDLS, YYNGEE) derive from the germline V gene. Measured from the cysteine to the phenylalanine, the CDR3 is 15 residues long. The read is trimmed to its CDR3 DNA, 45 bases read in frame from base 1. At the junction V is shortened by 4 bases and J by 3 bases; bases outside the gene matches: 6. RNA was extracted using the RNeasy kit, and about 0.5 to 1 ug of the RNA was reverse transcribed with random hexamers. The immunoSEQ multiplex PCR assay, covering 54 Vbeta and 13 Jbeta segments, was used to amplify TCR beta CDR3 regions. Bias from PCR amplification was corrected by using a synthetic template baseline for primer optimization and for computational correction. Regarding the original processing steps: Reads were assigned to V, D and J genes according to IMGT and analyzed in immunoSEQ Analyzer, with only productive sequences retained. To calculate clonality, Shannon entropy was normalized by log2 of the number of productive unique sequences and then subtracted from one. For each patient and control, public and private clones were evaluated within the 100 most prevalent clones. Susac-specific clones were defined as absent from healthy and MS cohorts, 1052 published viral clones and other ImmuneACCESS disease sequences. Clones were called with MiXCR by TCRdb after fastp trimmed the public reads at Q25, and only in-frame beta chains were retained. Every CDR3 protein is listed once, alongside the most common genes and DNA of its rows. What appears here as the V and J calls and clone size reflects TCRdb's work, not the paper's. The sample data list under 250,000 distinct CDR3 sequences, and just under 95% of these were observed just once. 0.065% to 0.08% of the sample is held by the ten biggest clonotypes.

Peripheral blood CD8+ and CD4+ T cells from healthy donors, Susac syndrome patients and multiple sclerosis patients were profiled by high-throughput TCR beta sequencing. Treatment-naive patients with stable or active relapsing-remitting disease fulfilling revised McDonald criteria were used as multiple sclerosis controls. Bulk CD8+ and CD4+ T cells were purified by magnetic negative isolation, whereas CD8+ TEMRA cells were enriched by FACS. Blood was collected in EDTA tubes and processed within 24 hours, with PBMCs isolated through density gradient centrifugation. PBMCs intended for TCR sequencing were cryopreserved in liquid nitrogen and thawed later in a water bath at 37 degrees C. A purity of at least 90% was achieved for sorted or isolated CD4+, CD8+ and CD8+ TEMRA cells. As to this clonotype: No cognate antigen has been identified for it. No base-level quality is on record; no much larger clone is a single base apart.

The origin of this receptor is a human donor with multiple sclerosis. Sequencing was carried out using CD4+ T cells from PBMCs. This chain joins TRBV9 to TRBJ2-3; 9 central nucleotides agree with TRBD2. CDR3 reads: CASSLRAGGTDTQYF. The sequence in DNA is TGTGCCAGCAGCCTCCGGGCGGGGGGGACAGATACGCAGTATTTT.